The 29 T cell receptor beta chains given below trace back to one sample, sequenced in a study of OX40 agonist ivuxolimab in advanced cancers. Data came from immunoSEQ multiplex PCR; TCRdb stores just in-frame clones and leaves some out. The sample consists of 42,000 or so clones, approximately 92% of them appearing once. The specimen was CD4+ or CD8+ T cells sorted from blood, collected in a trial of the OX40 agonist ivuxolimab. These receptors all come from an adult with an advanced solid tumor such as melanoma, head and neck, liver or kidney cancer.

This clone was counted once. The chain joins TRBV18 to TRBJ1-4; possibly TRBD1 for D (5 bases). Trimming took 5 bases from V and 0 from J, leaving 22 bases between them. The germline V gene has CDR1 KGHSH and CDR2 LQKENI. CDR3 length: 19 residues. The CDR3 loop reads CASSSRPGLTPATNEKLFF. The CDR3, as DNA: TGTGCCAGCTCATCACGTCCGGGACTCACGCCTGCAACTAATGAAAAACTGTTTTTT.

The chain combines TRBV6-6 with TRBJ1-1, with 9 bases lining up with TRBD1. The CDR3 contains 14 residues. V was clipped by 7 bases and J by 11 bases; unmatched bases: 14. Germline V lookup: CDR1 MNHNY, CDR2 SVGAGI (reference sequence). In DNA, the CDR3 is TGTGCCAGCAAGTCAGGGGGGACAGGGTCGGTTGCTTTCTTT. It yields the protein CASKSGGTGSVAFF.

This clone has only a few counts. This rearrangement joins TRBV7-2 to TRBJ1-2; D is undetermined. Trimming removed 2 bases at V and 7 bases at J, with 8 bases between. The CDR3 spans 12 residues. The germline V gene encodes CDR1 SGHTA and CDR2 FQGNSA. CDR3 sequence (DNA): TGTGCCAGCAGCTTACTTGAGGGTGGCTACACCTTC. Protein: CASSLLEGGYTF. The full variable domain, in which reference TRBV7-2 and TRBJ1-2 provide the parts outside the CDR3, is GAGVSQSPSNKVTEKGKDVELRCDPISGHTALYWYRQSLGQGLEFLIYFQGNSAPDKSGLPSDRFSAERTGGSVSTLTIQRTQQEDSAVYLCASSLLEGGYTFGSGTRLTVV.

V usage is TRBV5-4 and J usage is TRBJ2-3, with D tentatively TRBD1 (5 bases). Germline V gives CDR1 SGHNT, CDR2 YYREEE (reference sequence). The germline V and J ends were trimmed by 2 bases and 2 bases, with 9 bases remaining between them. CDR3 length equals 14 residues. CDR3 DNA: TGTGCCAGCAGCTTACGACAGACCACAGATACGCAGTATTTT. Its protein product is CASSLRQTTDTQYF.

This rearrangement joins TRBV5-1 to TRBJ2-1; TRBD2 matches at 8 bases. The germline V gene has CDR1 SGHRS and CDR2 YFSETQ. V lost 4 bases, J lost 1 base, and 4 bases stayed unmatched. The CDR3 is made up of 15 amino acids. CDR3 coding DNA: TGCGCCAGCAGCATTACTAGCGGTTCCTACAATGAGCAGTTCTTC. This encodes CASSITSGSYNEQFF.

This chain joins TRBV28 and TRBJ1-1; the D is unclear. CDR3 length: 13 residues. With 4 bases removed from V and 5 bases from J, the gap between germline ends came to 11 bases. The germline V gene has CDR1 MDHEN and CDR2 SYDVKM. The CDR3 is CASSWTVITEAFF. DNA of the CDR3: TGTGCCAGCAGTTGGACGGTAATTACTGAAGCTTTCTTT.

This chain connects TRBV28 to TRBJ2-3, with D maybe TRBD2 (7 bases). The CDR3 runs to 16 residues. The ends were cut back, 2 bases at V and 3 bases at J, with 15 bases in the middle. The germline gives CDR1 MDHEN, CDR2 SYDVKM. The CDR3 DNA is TGTGCCAGCAGTTTAGAGGGGGGGCTAAGGACAGATACGCAGTATTTT. This encodes CASSLEGGLRTDTQYF. Complete variable domain (other parts from reference TRBV28 and TRBJ2-3): DVKVTQSSRYLVKRTGEKVFLECVQDMDHENMFWYRQDPGLGLRLIYFSYDVKMKEKGDIPEGYSVSREKKERFSLILESASTNQTSMYLCASSLEGGLRTDTQYFGPGTRLTVL.

The V and J genes are TRBV19 and TRBJ2-2; perhaps D is TRBD1 or TRBD2 (6 bases each). V was trimmed by 6 bases and J by 0 bases, leaving 11 bases between them. This CDR3 spans 15 amino acids. Germline CDR1 reads LNHDA; CDR2 reads SQIVND (reference sequence). The CDR3: CASRGGLANTGELFF. CDR3 nucleotide sequence: TGTGCCAGTAGAGGGGGACTGGCGAACACCGGGGAGCTGTTTTTT.

This clone is a singleton in its sample. CDR3 protein: CASSTATGTATGELFF. The DNA for the CDR3 is TGCGCCAGCAGCACAGCCACCGGGACAGCCACCGGGGAGCTGTTTTTT. The chain couples TRBV5-1 to TRBJ2-2; 7 positions match TRBD1. In germline, CDR1 is SGHRS, CDR2 YFSETQ. The length of the CDR3 is 16 residues. V shed 4 bases and J 4 bases; nucleotides not matched to a gene: 10. Drawing the rest from reference TRBV5-1 and TRBJ2-2, the complete variable domain is KAGVTQTPRYLIKTRGQQVTLSCSPISGHRSVSWYQQTPGQGLQFLFEYFSETQRNKGNFPGRFSGRQFSNSRSEMNVSTLELGDSALYLCASSTATGTATGELFFGEGSRLTVL.

J is TRBJ2-5 and V is TRBV2; TRBD1 is a possible D gene (6 bases). The CDR3 has 15 amino acids. Trimming left V 6 bases short and J 0 bases short, with 14 bases between. CDR1 and CDR2 from the germline V gene are SNHLY and FYNNEI. The CDR3 DNA reads as TGTGCCAGCAGATGGACAGCTGTGTACCAAGAGACCCAGTACTTC. Amino acids: CASRWTAVYQETQYF.

V gene TRBV7-2 combines with J gene TRBJ1-2; TRBD1 aligns across 7 bases. The V gene's germline CDR1 is SGHTA and CDR2 FQGNSA. The V and J ends lost 5 bases and 2 bases, in that order; junction bases with no gene match: 5. The CDR3 covers 14 residues. Here the CDR3 reads CASSLAGQNYGYTF. The CDR3 DNA is TGTGCCAGCAGCCTCGCGGGACAGAACTATGGCTACACCTTC.

This rearrangement joins TRBV20-1 to TRBJ1-2; no clear D. Germline assignment: CDR1 DFQATT and CDR2 SNEGSKA (reference sequence). Between the trimmed V and J ends, which lost 6 bases and 5 bases, there was a span of 4 bases. The CDR3 is 9 residues long. CDR3 nucleotides: TGCAGTGCCGGGTATGGCTACACCTTC. This gives the protein CSAGYGYTF.

The genes are TRBV6-1 and TRBJ2-5; D call uncertain. The CDR3 loop spans 15 amino acids. Looked up from germline, CDR1 is MNHNS and CDR2 is SASEGT. Deletions cut 6 bases from V and 1 base from J, with 15 bases between. This chain's CDR3 is CASRNPVPSQETQYF. CDR3 nucleotides: TGTGCCAGCAGAAATCCGGTCCCTTCCCAAGAGACCCAGTACTTC.

The chain links TRBV11-2 to TRBJ2-3, with D hard to call. Germline-derived CDR1 and CDR2 are SGHAT and FQNNGV. The CDR3 is 13 amino acids. The V end was cut by 2 bases, the J end by 4 bases, with 7 bases between. CDR3 protein: CASSLSEADTQYF. CDR3 bases: TGTGCCAGCAGCTTAAGCGAAGCAGATACGCAGTATTTT.

Here the CDR3 DNA reads TGTGCCAGTAGACAGGGGGCCATGGATACGCAGTATTTT. Its translation is CASRQGAMDTQYF. The chain links TRBV19 to TRBJ2-3, with 9 bases identical to TRBD1. The CDR3 spans 13 residues. The trim removed 6 bases at V and 6 bases at J, leaving 4 bases unmatched. Germline assignment: CDR1 LNHDA and CDR2 SQIVND (reference sequence).

This sequence joins TRBV5-4 and TRBJ2-7; the D is unclear. Trimming stripped 4 bases from V and 5 bases from J, with 16 bases between. Germline loops: CDR1 SGHNT, CDR2 YYREEE (reference sequence). The CDR3 sequence is 14 residues long. The CDR3 sequence: CASSPKKGTNEQYF. CDR3 coding DNA: TGTGCCAGCAGCCCAAAGAAGGGTACCAACGAGCAGTACTTC.

This rearrangement joins TRBV19 to TRBJ2-7, with TRBD1 matching 10 bases. CDR3 size: 12 residues. CDR1 LNHDA and CDR2 SQIVND come from the germline V gene (reference sequence). The trim removed 9 bases at V and 7 bases at J, leaving 6 bases unmatched. This CDR3 reads CASRDRGQEQYF. For the CDR3, the DNA is TGTGCCAGCCGAGACAGGGGGCAGGAGCAGTACTTC.

The rearrangement joins TRBV9 to TRBJ1-4; TRBD1 matches 12 bases. This CDR3 has 19 residues. V lost 1 base and J lost 6; bases outside the gene matches: 13. Germline V CDR1 and CDR2: SGDLS, YYNGEE. The CDR3 nucleotides read TGTGCCAGCAGCGTACCCAACATTGTGGGGACAGGGGGCGATGAAAAACTGTTTTTT. As protein: CASSVPNIVGTGGDEKLFF.

The V and J genes are TRBV19 and TRBJ1-1; no definite D call. Germline assignment: CDR1 LNHDA and CDR2 SQIVND (reference sequence). Trimming removed 7 bases at V and 3 bases at J, with 12 bases between. The CDR3 runs to 13 residues. The CDR3 loop is CASTPPGDTEAFF. The DNA of the CDR3 is TGTGCCAGTACTCCCCCCGGGGACACTGAAGCTTTCTTT. The full variable domain, in which reference TRBV19 and TRBJ1-1 provide the parts outside the CDR3, is DGGITQSPKYLFRKEGQNVTLSCEQNLNHDAMYWYRQDPGQGLRLIYYSQIVNDFQKGDIAEGYSVSREKKESFPLTVTSAQKNPTAFYLCASTPPGDTEAFFGQGTRLTVV.

V is TRBV4-1 and J is TRBJ1-6; 8 nucleotides match TRBD1. The germline V gene has CDR1 MGHRA and CDR2 YSYEKL. V lost 2 bases to trimming and J lost 5 bases; unmatched junction nucleotides: 2. The CDR3 totals 15 residues. The CDR3 sequence: CASSQNRGDNSPLHF. The CDR3 DNA reads as TGCGCCAGCAGCCAAAACAGGGGGGATAATTCACCCCTCCACTTT.

The chain's CDR3 is CASSVGPELAGGSEQFF. CDR3 bases: TGTGCCAGCAGCGTAGGCCCCGAACTAGCGGGAGGTTCTGAGCAGTTCTTC. This chain uses TRBV9 with TRBJ2-1; TRBD2 matches at 12 bases. CDR1 and CDR2 from the germline V gene are SGDLS and YYNGEE. This CDR3 spans 17 amino acids. The V gene end was trimmed by 0 bases and the J gene end by 9 bases; junction bases not matched to a gene: 10.

The chain couples TRBV4-1 to TRBJ1-1; 7 bases align to TRBD1. Germline V gene data show CDR1 as MGHRA and CDR2 as YSYEKL. The CDR3 extends over 15 amino acids. V was clipped by 5 bases and J by 3 bases; unmatched bases: 9. CDR3 amino acids: CASSSAQGGDTEAFF. Written as DNA, the CDR3 is TGCGCCAGCAGCTCGGCTCAGGGGGGGGACACTGAAGCTTTCTTT.

The chain joins TRBV30 to TRBJ1-4; tentatively, D is TRBD1 (5 bases). Germline CDR1 reads GTSNPN; CDR2 reads SVGIG (reference sequence). CDR3 length: 14 residues. With 2 bases removed from V and 4 bases from J, the gap between germline ends came to 11 bases. CDR3 region: CAWSSGRRNEKLFF. In DNA form, the CDR3 reads TGTGCCTGGAGTTCGGGACGGCGTAATGAAAAACTGTTTTTT.

The V and J genes are TRBV7-9 and TRBJ1-1; D call uncertain. The length of the CDR3 is 13 residues. The V end was cut by 3 bases, the J end by 0 bases, with 5 bases between. Germline values: CDR1 SEHNR, CDR2 FQNEAQ (reference sequence). The CDR3 nucleotides are TGTGCCAGCAGCTTCGGGTTGAACACTGAAGCTTTCTTT. This sequence encodes CASSFGLNTEAFF.

The rearrangement uses TRBV11-2 and TRBJ2-1, with a possible D match to TRBD1 (6 bases). This CDR3 has 13 residues. Germline V CDR1 and CDR2: SGHAT, FQNNGV. Trimming left V 3 bases short and J 5 bases short, with 8 bases between. CDR3 region: CASSFDRNNEQFF. The CDR3 coding sequence is TGTGCCAGCAGCTTTGACAGGAACAATGAGCAGTTCTTC.

V usage is TRBV6-7 and J usage is TRBJ1-2; no clear D gene. TRBV6-7 is identified as an open reading frame with a role that is uncertain. Trimming shortened V by 0 bases and J by 7 bases, and 18 bases separated the two germline ends. This CDR3 has 16 amino acids. CDR3: CASSYSPVLFYCGYTF. CDR3 nucleotides: TGTGCCAGCAGTTACTCTCCAGTCTTATTTTACTGTGGCTACACCTTC.

The J gene is TRBJ2-1, the V gene TRBV7-9; 11 bases agree with TRBD2. The CDR3 spans 17 residues. Germline V lookup: CDR1 SEHNR, CDR2 FQNEAQ (reference sequence). J gave up 8 bases and V 5 bases, and 14 bases lay outside the gene matches. The CDR3 sequence is CASSPGGGTSGRHEQFF. The CDR3 nucleotides read TGTGCCAGCAGCCCGGGAGGGGGGACTAGCGGCCGCCATGAGCAGTTCTTC.

The rearrangement links TRBV11-2 to TRBJ2-3, with TRBD2 identical over 10 bases. CDR3 size: 16 residues. Unmatched junction bases numbered 12, after V lost 5 bases and J lost 7 bases. Germline loops: CDR1 SGHAT, CDR2 FQNNGV. CDR3 protein: CASSPNPSGGGNTQYF. The CDR3 nucleotides read TGTGCCAGCAGCCCAAACCCTAGCGGGGGTGGGAATACGCAGTATTTT. Using reference TRBV11-2 and TRBJ2-3 for the parts outside the CDR3, the full variable domain is EAGVAQSPRYKIIEKRQSVAFWCNPISGHATLYWYQQILGQGPKLLIQFQNNGVVDDSQLPKDRFSAERLKGVDSTLKIQPAKLEDSAVYLCASSPNPSGGGNTQYFGPGTRLTVL.

The chain combines TRBV6-1 with TRBJ2-1; possible D gene TRBD1, 6 bases. CDR3 size: 16 residues. Trimming took 1 base from V and 2 from J, leaving 12 bases between them. CDR1 is MNHNS, CDR2 SASEGT, per germline. CDR3 in amino acids: CASSEGYRVPYNEQFF. DNA of the CDR3: TGTGCCAGCAGTGAAGGTTACAGGGTCCCCTACAATGAGCAGTTCTTC.